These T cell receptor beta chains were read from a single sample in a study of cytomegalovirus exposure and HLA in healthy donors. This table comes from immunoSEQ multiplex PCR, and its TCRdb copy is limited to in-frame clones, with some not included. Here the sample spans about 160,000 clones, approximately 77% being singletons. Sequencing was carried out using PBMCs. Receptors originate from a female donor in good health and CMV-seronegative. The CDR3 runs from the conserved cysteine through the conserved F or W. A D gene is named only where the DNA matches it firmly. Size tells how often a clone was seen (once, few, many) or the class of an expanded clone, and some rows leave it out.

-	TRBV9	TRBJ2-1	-	CASSVGAGGNEQFF	TGTGCCAGCAGCGTAGGGGCGGGCGGCAATGAGCAGTTCTTC
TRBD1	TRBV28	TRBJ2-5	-	CASRQGGTETQYF	TGTGCCAGCAGACAAGGGGGCACGGAGACCCAGTACTTC
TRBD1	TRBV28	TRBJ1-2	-	CASSLWLDRGHGYTF	TGTGCCAGCAGTTTATGGCTAGACAGGGGGCATGGCTACACCTTC
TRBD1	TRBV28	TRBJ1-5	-	CASRQPGQGNNQPQHF	TGTGCCAGCAGACAGCCCGGACAGGGAAACAATCAGCCCCAGCATTTT
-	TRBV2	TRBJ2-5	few	CASSEAGLLQETQYF	TGTGCCAGCAGTGAAGCGGGCCTGTTACAAGAGACCCAGTACTTC
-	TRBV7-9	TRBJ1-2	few	CASSLEEGSGYTF	TGTGCCAGCAGCTTAGAGGAGGGAAGCGGCTACACCTTC
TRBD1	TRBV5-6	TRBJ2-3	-	CASSLGQGAATQYF	TGTGCCAGCAGCTTGGGGCAGGGGGCTGCTACGCAGTATTTT
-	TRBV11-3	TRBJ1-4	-	CASRETPGDCKASNEKLFF	TGTGCCAGCAGGGAAACACCAGGGGATTGTAAGGCATCTAATGAAAAACTGTTTTTT
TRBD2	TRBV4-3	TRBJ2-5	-	CASSQVREETQYF	TGCGCCAGCAGCCAAGTGCGGGAGGAGACCCAGTACTTC
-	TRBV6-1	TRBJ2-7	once	CASSERFTYEQYF	TGTGCCAGCAGTGAACGGTTTACCTACGAGCAGTACTTC
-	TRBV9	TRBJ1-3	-	CASSAQGNTIYF	TGTGCCAGCAGCGCCCAGGGAAACACCATATATTTT
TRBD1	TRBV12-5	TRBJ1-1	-	CASGSATGGGTEAFF	TGTGCTAGTGGTTCGGCGACAGGGGGTGGGACTGAAGCTTTCTTT
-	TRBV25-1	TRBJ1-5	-	CASSDSRQKTHQPQHF	TGTGCCAGCAGTGATTCCCGACAAAAAACGCATCAGCCCCAGCATTTT
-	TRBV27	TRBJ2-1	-	CASRYGSYSYNEQFF	TGTGCCAGCAGGTACGGGTCCTACTCCTACAATGAGCAGTTCTTC
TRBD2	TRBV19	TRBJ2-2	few	CATKGGGHSGELFF	TGTGCCACCAAGGGCGGGGGGCATAGCGGGGAGCTGTTTTTT
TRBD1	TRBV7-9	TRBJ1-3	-	CASSLGAGGRSGNTIYF	TGTGCCAGCAGCTTGGGGGCAGGGGGCCGGTCTGGAAACACCATATATTTT
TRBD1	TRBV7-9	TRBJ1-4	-	CASSLSTGGKAEKLFF	TGTGCCAGCAGCTTATCGACAGGGGGGAAGGCTGAAAAACTGTTTTTT
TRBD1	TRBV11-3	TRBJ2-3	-	CASSSTGGTDTQYF	TGTGCCAGCAGCTCGACAGGGGGCACAGATACGCAGTATTTT
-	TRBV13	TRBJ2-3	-	CASSSPRSSTDTQYF	TGTGCCAGCAGCTCACCACGGTCGTCCACAGATACGCAGTATTTT
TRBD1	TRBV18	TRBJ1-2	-	CASSTGENYGYTF	TGTGCCAGCTCGACAGGGGAGAACTATGGCTACACCTTC
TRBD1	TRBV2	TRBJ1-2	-	CASRDRDRGLPYGYTF	TGTGCCAGCAGAGACCGGGACAGGGGCCTGCCTTATGGCTACACCTTC
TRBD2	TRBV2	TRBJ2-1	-	CASTLLAGGGREQFF	TGTGCCAGCACTCTACTAGCGGGAGGGGGGCGGGAGCAGTTCTTC
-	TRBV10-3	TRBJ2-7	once	CAISKSTGTYEQYF	TGTGCCATCAGTAAGTCAACAGGTACCTACGAGCAGTACTTC
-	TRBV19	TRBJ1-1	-	CASRGTPGDTEAFF	TGTGCCAGTCGGGGGACCCCGGGGGACACTGAAGCTTTCTTT
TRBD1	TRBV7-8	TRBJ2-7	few	CASSVERTGGDLYEQYF	TGTGCCAGCAGCGTAGAGAGGACAGGGGGGGACCTCTACGAGCAGTACTTC
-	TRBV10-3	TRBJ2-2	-	CAISELERTGELFF	TGTGCCATCAGTGAGCTAGAGCGTACCGGGGAGCTGTTTTTT
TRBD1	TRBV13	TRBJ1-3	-	CASSQGQGTGNTIYF	TGTGCCAGCAGCCAGGGACAGGGGACGGGAAACACCATATATTTT
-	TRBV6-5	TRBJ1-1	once	CASSYGEEAFF	TGTGCCAGCAGTTACGGGGAGGAAGCTTTCTTT
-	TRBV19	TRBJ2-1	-	CASSRGSSYNEQFF	TGTGCCAGTAGTCGGGGAAGCTCCTACAATGAGCAGTTCTTC
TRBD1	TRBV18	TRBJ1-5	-	CASSPGQGNQPQHF	TGTGCCAGCTCACCGGGACAGGGCAATCAGCCCCAGCATTTT
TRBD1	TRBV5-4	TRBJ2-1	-	CASSLLGQGADEQFF	TGTGCCAGCAGCTTGTTGGGGCAGGGGGCGGATGAGCAGTTCTTC
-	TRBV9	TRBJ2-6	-	CASSLSLRGAATSGANVLTF	TGTGCCAGCAGTCTATCTCTACGGGGGGCCGCAACCTCTGGGGCCAACGTCCTGACTTTC